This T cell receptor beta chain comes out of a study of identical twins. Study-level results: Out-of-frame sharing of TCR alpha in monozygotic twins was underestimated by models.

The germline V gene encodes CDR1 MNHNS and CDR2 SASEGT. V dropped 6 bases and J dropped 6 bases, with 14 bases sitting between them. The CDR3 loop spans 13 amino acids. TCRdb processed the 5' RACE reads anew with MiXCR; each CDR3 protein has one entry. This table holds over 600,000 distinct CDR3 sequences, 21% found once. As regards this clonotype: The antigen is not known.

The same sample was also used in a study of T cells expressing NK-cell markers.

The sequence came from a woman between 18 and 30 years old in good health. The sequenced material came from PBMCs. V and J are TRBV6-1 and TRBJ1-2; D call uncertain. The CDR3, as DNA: TGTGCCAGCAGCGAGAATCGGCTGGATGGCTACACCTTC. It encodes CASSENRLDGYTF.